A selection of T cell receptor beta chains follows, all from one sample in a study of T cell repertoires in cytomegalovirus infection. TCRdb reanalysed the reads using MiXCR and keeps one entry per CDR3 protein. The sample carries around 430,000 distinct CDR3 sequences, approximately 46% recorded once. These TCRs are of unknown antigen specificity. The material was cultured PBMCs, obtained from culture after CMV antigen stimulation. These receptors were collected from a human donor in good health (CMV status not recorded). Some clones in this sample may be carry-over from other donors' samples. Each CDR3 is given without its conserved first and last residue.

v_call cdr3_aa
TRBV5-4 ASSIEGGGGYNSPLH
TRBV24-1 ATDKRGGYT
TRBV7-2 ASSREGRNEQF
TRBV7-9 ASSSGTIPGELF
TRBV6-8 ASSYRQGSSYEQY
TRBV6-1 ASPGRMNTEAF
TRBV24-1 ATSGRGVGGHNQETQY
TRBV20-1 SARGGTSGNYNEQF
TRBV6-1 ASSPDSAYEQY
TRBV7-9 ASSLGFRGSNEQF
TRBV7-6 ASSLVMNYGYT
TRBV12-3/TRBV12-4 ASSRGPMNTEAF
TRBV7-2 ASSWRGSGRGLREQY
TRBV2 ASSDNRGRTGELF
TRBV5-5 ASSLDGGNYNEQF
TRBV7-2 ASSLLAGELF
TRBV7-2 ASSIGEDQPQH
TRBV11-3 ASSWGQGGTDTQY
TRBV5-1 ASSLGTQGTNYGYT
TRBV12-3/TRBV12-4 ASSLAPGQGGGTQY
TRBV6-2/TRBV6-3 ASSWVREGETQY
TRBV19 ASSIGLAGSTDTQY